A single TCR beta chain is shown here with its context. What it binds is unknown. Clones were read by immunoSEQ multiplex PCR, and TCRdb kept only the in-frame ones, dropping some. Among 150,000 to 200,000 clones listed, approximately 87% were seen once. The data stem from a study of T cell responses to AZD1222 COVID-19 vaccine. Study-wide results and limits: Scientists sampled the repertoires only once the peak T cell response had passed. Reports say nearly half of spike-specific TCRs go after unmutated variant regions. The breadth and depth of Spike-specific TCRs increased once two AZD1222 doses had been given. Vaccine-associated CD4 TCRs spanned spike, dominant at 160-218 and 743-854.

The clonotype comes from an adult in good health. This material consisted of peripheral blood, taken on day 0 of MenACWY control vaccination.

In DNA form, the CDR3 reads TGTGCCAGCAGCAAAGACTGGGGAGATACGCAGTATTTT. Translating gives CASSKDWGDTQYF. The chain links TRBV6-2 or TRBV6-3 to TRBJ2-3; no firm D call. The V end lost 6 bases, the J end lost 5 bases, and 12 bases lay between the germline ends. Germline CDR1 MNHEY, CDR2 SVGEGT. This CDR3 is 13 amino acids long.